This T cell receptor (beta chain) appears in the sequencing data of a study of CD8 T cells in ankylosing spondylitis. Study-level results: In ankylosing spondylitis patients, matched synovial fluid reportedly showed significant enrichment of disease-linked clones. Disease-associated clonotypes exhibited CD8+ identity and were relatively infrequent in peripheral blood.

This clonotype was detected many times. Its antigen is currently unknown. Germline V gene lookup returns CDR1 MNHNY and CDR2 SVGAGI (reference sequence). V lost 5 bases to trimming and J lost 4 bases; unmatched junction nucleotides: 6. CDR3 length: 15 amino acids. A single record per CDR3 protein comes from TCRdb applying MiXCR to the 5' RACE reads. The sample has tens of thousands of distinct CDR3 sequences, roughly 5.2% seen once. This TCR was recovered from a male donor with ankylosing spondylitis or in good health (not recorded which). Input material: blood, either unsorted or a sorted T cell fraction (not recorded which). V usage is TRBV6-6 and J usage is TRBJ1-3; 9 bases line up with TRBD1. The CDR3 DNA sequence: TGTGCCAGCAGTGCACAGGGGGCGCAGGGAAACACCATATATTTT. This encodes CASSAQGAQGNTIYF.